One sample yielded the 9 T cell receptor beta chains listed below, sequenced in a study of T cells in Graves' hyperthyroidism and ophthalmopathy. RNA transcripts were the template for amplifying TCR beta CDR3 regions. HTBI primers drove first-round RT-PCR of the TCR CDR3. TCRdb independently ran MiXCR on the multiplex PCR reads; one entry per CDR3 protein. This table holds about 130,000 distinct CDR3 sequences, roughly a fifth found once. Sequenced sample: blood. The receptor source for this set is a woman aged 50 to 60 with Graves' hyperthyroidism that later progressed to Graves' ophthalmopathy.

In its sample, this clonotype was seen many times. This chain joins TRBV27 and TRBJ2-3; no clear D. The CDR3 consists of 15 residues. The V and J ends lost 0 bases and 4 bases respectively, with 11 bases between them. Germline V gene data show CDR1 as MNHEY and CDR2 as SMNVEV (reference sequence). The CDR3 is CASSLSGLGADTQYF. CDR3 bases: TGTGCCAGCAGTTTATCAGGCCTCGGTGCAGATACGCAGTATTTT.

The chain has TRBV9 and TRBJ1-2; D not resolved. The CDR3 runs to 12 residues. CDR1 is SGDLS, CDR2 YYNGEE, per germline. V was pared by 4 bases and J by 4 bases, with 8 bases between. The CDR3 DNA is TGTGCCAGCAGCCCCGCGTTCTATGGCTACACCTTC. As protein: CASSPAFYGYTF.

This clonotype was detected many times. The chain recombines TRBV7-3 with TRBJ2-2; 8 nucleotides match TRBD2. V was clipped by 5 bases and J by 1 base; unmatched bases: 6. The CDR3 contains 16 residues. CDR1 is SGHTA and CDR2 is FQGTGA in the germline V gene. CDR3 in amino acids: CASSPIAGRNTGELFF. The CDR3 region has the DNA TGTGCCAGCAGCCCTATAGCGGGAAGGAACACCGGGGAGCTGTTTTTT.

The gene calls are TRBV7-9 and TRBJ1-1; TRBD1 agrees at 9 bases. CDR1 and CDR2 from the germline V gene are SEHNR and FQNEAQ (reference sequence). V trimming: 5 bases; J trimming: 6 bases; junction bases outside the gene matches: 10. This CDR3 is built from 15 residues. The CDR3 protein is CASSHPDRGWAEAFF. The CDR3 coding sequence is TGTGCCAGCAGCCACCCCGACAGGGGGTGGGCTGAAGCTTTCTTT. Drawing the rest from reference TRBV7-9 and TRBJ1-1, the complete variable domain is DTGVSQNPRHKITKRGQNVTFRCDPISEHNRLYWYRQTLGQGPEFLTYFQNEAQLEKSRLLSDRFSAERPKGSFSTLEIQRTEQGDSAMYLCASSHPDRGWAEAFFGQGTRLTVV.

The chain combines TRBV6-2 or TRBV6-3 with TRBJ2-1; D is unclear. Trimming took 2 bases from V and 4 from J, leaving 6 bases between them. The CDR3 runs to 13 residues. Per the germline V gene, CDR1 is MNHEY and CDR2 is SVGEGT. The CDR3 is CASSYVGYNEQFF. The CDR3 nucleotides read TGTGCCAGCAGTTACGTCGGGTACAATGAGCAGTTCTTC.

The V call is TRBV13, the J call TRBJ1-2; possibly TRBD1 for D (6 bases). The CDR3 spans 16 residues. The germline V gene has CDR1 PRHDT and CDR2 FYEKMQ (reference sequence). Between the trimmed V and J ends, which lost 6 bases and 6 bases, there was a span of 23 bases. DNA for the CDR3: TGTGCCAGCAGACACGGGGTGGTTACAGGGAGGGATGGCTACACCTTC. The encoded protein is CASRHGVVTGRDGYTF.

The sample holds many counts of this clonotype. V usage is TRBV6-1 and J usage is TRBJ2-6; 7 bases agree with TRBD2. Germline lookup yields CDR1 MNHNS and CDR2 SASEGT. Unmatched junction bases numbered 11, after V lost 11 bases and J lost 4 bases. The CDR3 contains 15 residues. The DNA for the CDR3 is TGTGCCGCCTGGGGGGGGGTAGGAGGGGCCAACGTCCTGACTTTC. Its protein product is CAAWGGVGGANVLTF.

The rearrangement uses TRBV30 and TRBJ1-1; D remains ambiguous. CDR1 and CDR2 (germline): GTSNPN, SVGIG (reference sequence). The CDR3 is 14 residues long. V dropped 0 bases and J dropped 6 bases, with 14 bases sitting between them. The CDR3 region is CAWSVLGLQSEAFF. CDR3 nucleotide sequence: TGTGCCTGGAGTGTTCTGGGCCTCCAATCTGAAGCTTTCTTT.

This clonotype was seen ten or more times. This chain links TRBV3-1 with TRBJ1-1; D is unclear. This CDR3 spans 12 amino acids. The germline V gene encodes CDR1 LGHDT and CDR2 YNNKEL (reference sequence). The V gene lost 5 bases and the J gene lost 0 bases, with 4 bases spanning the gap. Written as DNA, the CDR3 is TGTGCCAGCAGCTTGCTGAACACTGAAGCTTTCTTT. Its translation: CASSLLNTEAFF.